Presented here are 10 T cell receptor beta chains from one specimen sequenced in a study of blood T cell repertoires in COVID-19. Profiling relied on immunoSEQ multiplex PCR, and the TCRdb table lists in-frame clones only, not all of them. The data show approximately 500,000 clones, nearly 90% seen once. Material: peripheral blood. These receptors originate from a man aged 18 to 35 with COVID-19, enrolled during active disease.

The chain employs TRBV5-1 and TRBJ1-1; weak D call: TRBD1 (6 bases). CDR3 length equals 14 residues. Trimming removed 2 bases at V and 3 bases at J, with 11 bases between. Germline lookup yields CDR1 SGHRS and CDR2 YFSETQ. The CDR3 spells CASSLQGIDTEAFF. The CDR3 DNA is TGCGCCAGCAGCTTACAGGGTATAGACACTGAAGCTTTCTTT.

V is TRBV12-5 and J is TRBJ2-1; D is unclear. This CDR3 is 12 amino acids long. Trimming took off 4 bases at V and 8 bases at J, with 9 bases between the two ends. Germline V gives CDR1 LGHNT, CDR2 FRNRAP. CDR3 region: CASGSVVDEQFF. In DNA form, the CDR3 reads TGTGCTAGTGGTTCCGTAGTCGATGAGCAGTTCTTC.

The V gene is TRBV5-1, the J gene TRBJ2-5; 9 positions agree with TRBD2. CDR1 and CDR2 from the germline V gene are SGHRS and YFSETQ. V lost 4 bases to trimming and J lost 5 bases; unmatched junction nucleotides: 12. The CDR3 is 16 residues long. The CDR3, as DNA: TGCGCCAGCAGCCTGACAACCGGGACTAGCCGTGAGACCCAGTACTTC. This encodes CASSLTTGTSRETQYF.

This CDR3 reads CASSPLPDYNEQFF. The CDR3 DNA is TGTGCCAGCAGCCCGTTACCAGATTACAATGAGCAGTTCTTC. The genes are TRBV7-9 and TRBJ2-1; D gene unclear. Germline V CDR1 and CDR2: SEHNR, FQNEAQ (reference sequence). The V end lost 5 bases, the J end lost 4 bases, and 12 bases lay between the germline ends. The CDR3 sequence is 14 residues long.

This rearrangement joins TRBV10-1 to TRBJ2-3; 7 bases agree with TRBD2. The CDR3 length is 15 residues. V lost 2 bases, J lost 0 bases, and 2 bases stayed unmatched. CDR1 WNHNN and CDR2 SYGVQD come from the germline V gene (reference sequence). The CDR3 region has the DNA TGCGCCAGCAGTGAGGGCGGGAGTAGCACAGATACGCAGTATTTT. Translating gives CASSEGGSSTDTQYF.

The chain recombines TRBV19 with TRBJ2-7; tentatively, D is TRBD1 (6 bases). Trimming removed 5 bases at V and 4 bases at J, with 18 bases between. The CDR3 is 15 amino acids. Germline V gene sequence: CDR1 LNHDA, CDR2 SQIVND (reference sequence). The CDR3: CASSEGDPGKYEQYF. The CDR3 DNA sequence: TGTGCCAGTAGTGAGGGGGACCCCGGCAAATACGAGCAGTACTTC.

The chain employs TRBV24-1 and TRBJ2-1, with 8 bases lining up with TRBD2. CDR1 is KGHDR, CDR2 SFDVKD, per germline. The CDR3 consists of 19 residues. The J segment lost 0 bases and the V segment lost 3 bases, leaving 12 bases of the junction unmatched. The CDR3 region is CATSDVMTSEPSSYNEQFF. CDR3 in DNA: TGTGCCACCAGTGATGTTATGACTAGCGAACCTAGCTCCTACAATGAGCAGTTCTTC.

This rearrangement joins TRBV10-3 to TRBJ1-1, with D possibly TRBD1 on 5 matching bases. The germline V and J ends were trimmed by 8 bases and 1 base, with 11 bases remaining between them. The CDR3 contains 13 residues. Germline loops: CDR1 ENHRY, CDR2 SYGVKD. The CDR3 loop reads CAIRSGRNTEAFF. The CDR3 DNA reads TGTGCCATCCGGTCAGGGCGGAACACTGAAGCTTTCTTT.

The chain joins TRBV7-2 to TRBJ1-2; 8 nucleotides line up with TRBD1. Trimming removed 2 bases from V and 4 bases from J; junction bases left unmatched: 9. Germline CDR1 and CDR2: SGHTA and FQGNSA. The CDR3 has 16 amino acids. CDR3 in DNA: TGTGCCAGCAGCTTATGGGGGACAGGATCAACCTATGGCTACACCTTC. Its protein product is CASSLWGTGSTYGYTF.

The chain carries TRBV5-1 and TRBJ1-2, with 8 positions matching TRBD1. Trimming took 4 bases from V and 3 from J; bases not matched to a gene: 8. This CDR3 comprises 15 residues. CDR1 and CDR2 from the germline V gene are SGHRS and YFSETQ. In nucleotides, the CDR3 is TGCGCCAGCAGCGCCACAGGGGGGATCGACTATGGCTACACCTTC. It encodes CASSATGGIDYGYTF.